This TCR beta chain was recorded in a study of blood T cell repertoires in COVID-19. The wider study: The origin of the acute and convalescent COVID-19 samples was the United States, Italy and Spain. The cDNA or gDNA used as material had been derived from T cells, B-cell-depleted T cells, or PBMCs.

Germline V gives CDR1 SGHNT, CDR2 YYREEE (reference sequence). CDR3 length equals 16 residues. The V and J ends lost 4 bases and 5 bases, in that order; junction bases with no gene match: 9. In its sample, this clone was seen many times. Original processing methods: It was from reference gene primer amplification that nucleated cell counts were estimated. Here immunoSEQ multiplex PCR was the method, and the copy in TCRdb shows in-frame clones only, minus some. Clonal size and the V and J genes are those of that table, whereas D and trimming came from the DNA. Of under 250,000 clones in the sample, about 89% were seen once.

The TCR was taken from a man in his sixties who had recovered from COVID-19. The chain couples TRBV5-4 to TRBJ2-1; TRBD2 matches 10 bases. Sequencing was performed on peripheral blood. The CDR3: CASSPLGTSAHNEQFF. CDR3 nucleotides: TGTGCCAGCAGCCCTTTGGGGACTAGCGCGCACAATGAGCAGTTCTTC.